A selection of T cell receptor beta chains follows, all from one sample in a study of blood T cell repertoires in COVID-19. The method was immunoSEQ multiplex PCR; TCRdb's version includes in-frame clones alone and lacks a portion of them. The table records 200,000 to 250,000 clones, approximately 90% of them present only once. The sequencing input was peripheral blood. Receptors originate from a man aged 30 to 39 with COVID-19, enrolled during active disease. Both conserved end residues are part of each CDR3. D genes are given only for firm matches. Clone size is shown for a subset of rows, as once, few, many or a class of expanded clone.

>TRBV7-6|TRBD1|TRBJ2-1|.
CASSLGTGINEQFF
TGTGCCAGCAGCTTAGGGACAGGGATCAATGAGCAGTTCTTC
>TRBV29-1|TRBD1|TRBJ2-7|once
CSVAGQGADEQYF
TGCAGCGTCGCGGGACAGGGGGCGGACGAGCAGTACTTC
>TRBV5-6|TRBD2|TRBJ2-1|.
CASTFLVGLAEFF
TGTGCCAGCACCTTTTTGGTCGGACTAGCGGAGTTCTTC
>TRBV5-6|.|TRBJ1-2|.
CASSLFIRTERHGYTF
TGTGCCAGCAGCTTGTTCATTCGGACAGAAAGGCATGGCTACACCTTC
>TRBV6-6|TRBD1|TRBJ2-1|.
CASSSGTGTEQFF
TGTGCCAGCAGTTCGGGGACAGGGACTGAGCAGTTCTTC
>TRBV6-6|.|TRBJ1-5|.
CASSPGGGHQPQHF
TGTGCCAGCAGCCCTGGGGGGGGACACCAGCCCCAGCATTTT
>TRBV6-1|TRBD1|TRBJ1-1|.
CASSEFPGGITEAFF
TGTGCCAGCAGTGAATTTCCAGGGGGCATAACTGAAGCTTTCTTT
>TRBV25-1|TRBD1|TRBJ1-4|few
CASSAPRGQGEKLFF
TGTGCCAGCAGCGCCCCCAGGGGGCAAGGGGAAAAACTGTTTTTT
>TRBV7-2|TRBD1|TRBJ1-4|.
CASSRDRRAEKLFF
TGTGCCAGCAGCCGGGACAGGCGAGCCGAAAAACTGTTTTTT
>TRBV27|.|TRBJ1-4|.
CASSHLRDWDEKLFF
TGTGCCAGCAGTCACCTGAGGGACTGGGATGAAAAACTGTTTTTT
>TRBV5-1|.|TRBJ1-1|.
CASSLALRIPTEAFF
TGCGCCAGCAGCTTGGCGCTCAGGATACCGACTGAAGCTTTCTTT
>TRBV28|TRBD2|TRBJ2-3|.
CASSLGLAGATDTQYF
TGTGCCAGCAGTTTAGGGCTAGCGGGGGCCACAGATACGCAGTATTTT
>TRBV7-8|.|TRBJ1-2|.
CASSSGSRMGYTF
TGTGCCAGCAGCTCCGGGTCGAGAATGGGCTACACCTTC
>TRBV20-1|.|TRBJ1-5|once
CSASAPRTGIFSNQPQHF
TGCAGTGCTAGTGCCCCCCGTACAGGGATTTTTAGCAATCAGCCCCAGCATTTT
>TRBV28|TRBD2|TRBJ2-1|.
CASSLGRTSLYNEQFF
TGTGCCAGCAGTTTAGGGAGGACTAGCTTGTACAATGAGCAGTTCTTC
>TRBV7-2|.|TRBJ2-7|.
CASRRGENVGIYEQYF
TGTGCCAGCAGACGTGGGGAGAATGTTGGGATCTACGAGCAGTACTTC
>TRBV12-3/TRBV12-4|.|TRBJ1-1|.
CASNGRGGTEAFF
TGTGCCAGCAACGGGCGAGGAGGCACTGAAGCTTTCTTT
>TRBV14|.|TRBJ2-5|.
CASSQRDTQETQYF
TGTGCCAGCAGCCAAAGGGACACTCAAGAGACCCAGTACTTC
>TRBV11-2|.|TRBJ1-4|once
CASSLDRAEKLFF
TGTGCCAGCAGCTTAGACAGGGCCGAAAAACTGTTTTTT
>TRBV7-9|TRBD2|TRBJ2-1|.
CASSYLKGTSVYNEQFF
TGTGCCAGCAGCTACCTTAAGGGGACTAGTGTTTACAATGAGCAGTTCTTC
>TRBV10-3|.|TRBJ1-6|.
CAIRRDGYSPLHF
TGTGCCATCAGGCGGGACGGTTATTCACCCCTCCACTTT
>TRBV24-1|TRBD1|TRBJ2-1|.
CATSGSKGTERDRGTPYYNEQFF
TGTGCCACCAGTGGTAGTAAGGGGACCGAAAGGGACAGGGGGACTCCCTACTACAATGAGCAGTTCTTC
>TRBV7-2|TRBD1|TRBJ1-2|.
CASSPQGTGGYGYTF
TGTGCCAGCAGCCCCCAGGGGACAGGGGGGTATGGCTACACCTTC
>TRBV11-2|TRBD2|TRBJ2-1|.
CASSLDMASGIFYNEQFF
TGTGCCAGCAGCTTAGATATGGCTAGCGGGATCTTCTACAATGAGCAGTTCTTC
>TRBV5-1|TRBD1|TRBJ1-2|.
CASSLEGGKRGYGYTF
TGCGCCAGCAGCTTGGAAGGGGGCAAAAGGGGATATGGCTACACCTTC
>TRBV28|.|TRBJ2-7|few
CASSLAGPYEQYF
TGTGCCAGCAGTTTAGCAGGGCCCTACGAGCAGTACTTC
>TRBV5-6|.|TRBJ2-7|few
CASSLGLRDMSYEQYF
TGTGCCAGCAGCTTGGGACTTCGGGACATGTCCTACGAGCAGTACTTC
>TRBV6-5|.|TRBJ2-1|.
CASSPTRSGDEQFF
TGTGCCAGCAGTCCAACTAGGTCCGGGGATGAGCAGTTCTTC
>TRBV27|TRBD1|TRBJ2-4|.
CASSFGSGTGKNIQYF
TGTGCCAGCAGTTTCGGTTCTGGGACAGGGAAAAACATTCAGTACTTC
>TRBV6-2/TRBV6-3|.|TRBJ1-2|.
CASSYSGRGTYGYTF
TGTGCCAGCAGTTACTCAGGACGCGGGACTTATGGCTACACCTTC
>TRBV7-2|.|TRBJ2-7|.
CASSLDAGSYEQYF
TGTGCCAGCAGCTTAGACGCGGGGTCCTACGAGCAGTACTTC
>TRBV7-3|.|TRBJ2-2|.
CASSPQTLNTGELFF
TGTGCCAGCAGCCCGCAGACACTTAACACCGGGGAGCTGTTTTTT
>TRBV27|TRBD2|TRBJ2-7|.
CASSMNLRTSGNYEQYF
TGTGCCAGCAGTATGAATCTAAGGACTAGCGGGAACTACGAGCAGTACTTC
>TRBV2|TRBD1|TRBJ1-4|.
CAIGTGVSEKLFF
TGTGCCATTGGGACAGGTGTTTCTGAAAAACTGTTTTTT
>TRBV12-1|.|TRBJ2-1|.
CASSFFREGYNEQFF
TGTGCCAGCAGCTTTTTCAGGGAGGGGTACAATGAGCAGTTCTTC
>TRBV30|TRBD1|TRBJ1-1|.
CAWRGDRANTEAFF
TGTGCCTGGAGGGGTGACAGGGCGAACACTGAAGCTTTCTTT
>TRBV2|.|TRBJ2-3|.
CASTGGRTDTQYF
TGTGCCAGCACAGGGGGGCGTACAGATACGCAGTATTTT
>TRBV19|TRBD2|TRBJ2-6|.
CASSPDLAGGPRVGSGANVLTF
TGTGCCAGTAGTCCCGACCTAGCGGGAGGGCCCCGGGTGGGCTCTGGGGCCAACGTCCTGACTTTC
>TRBV4-3|.|TRBJ2-5|.
CASSQEGAGKETQYF
TGCGCCAGCAGCCAAGAGGGGGCGGGTAAAGAGACCCAGTACTTC
>TRBV20-1|TRBD1|TRBJ2-3|.
CSASGGTGRTDTQYF
TGCAGTGCTAGTGGAGGGACAGGGAGGACAGATACGCAGTATTTT
>TRBV2|TRBD1|TRBJ2-2|.
CASSWDRVDAGELFF
TGTGCCAGCAGTTGGGACAGGGTAGACGCCGGGGAGCTGTTTTTT